This TCR beta chain comes out of a study of T-cell reconstitution after alpha-beta-depleted transplantation in children. Notes on the study in general: T cells produced anew were the main source of T-cell counts and diversity one year after transplant. Surviving recipient cells, namely T cells and thymic progenitors, were the source of high day-60 TCRbeta diversity in some patients. In patients about two months after transplant, alpha-beta T cells reportedly arose from several hundred expanded graft clones.

Germline-derived CDR1 and CDR2 are ENHRY and SYGVKD. This CDR3 has 14 residues. The V end lost 4 bases, the J end lost 2 bases, and 11 bases lay between the germline ends. Regarding this clonotype: Its antigen is unidentified.

This sample's TCRbeta library carried unique molecular identifier barcodes. TCRdb recomputed calls from the PCR reads with MiXCR, one row per CDR3 protein. The table includes about 290,000 distinct CDR3 sequences, roughly 7.8% detected once. The clonotype originates from a female patient aged 2 to 10 who had a stem cell transplant for Fanconi anemia, so the T cells may come from the graft donor. The chain has TRBV10-3 and TRBJ1-1; D is uncertain. This material consisted of peripheral blood, taken 360 days after TCRalphabeta/CD19-depleted stem cell transplant. The DNA of the CDR3 is TGTGCCATCAGTGTAGGGCAGATTAACACTGAAGCTTTCTTT. The encoded protein is CAISVGQINTEAFF.